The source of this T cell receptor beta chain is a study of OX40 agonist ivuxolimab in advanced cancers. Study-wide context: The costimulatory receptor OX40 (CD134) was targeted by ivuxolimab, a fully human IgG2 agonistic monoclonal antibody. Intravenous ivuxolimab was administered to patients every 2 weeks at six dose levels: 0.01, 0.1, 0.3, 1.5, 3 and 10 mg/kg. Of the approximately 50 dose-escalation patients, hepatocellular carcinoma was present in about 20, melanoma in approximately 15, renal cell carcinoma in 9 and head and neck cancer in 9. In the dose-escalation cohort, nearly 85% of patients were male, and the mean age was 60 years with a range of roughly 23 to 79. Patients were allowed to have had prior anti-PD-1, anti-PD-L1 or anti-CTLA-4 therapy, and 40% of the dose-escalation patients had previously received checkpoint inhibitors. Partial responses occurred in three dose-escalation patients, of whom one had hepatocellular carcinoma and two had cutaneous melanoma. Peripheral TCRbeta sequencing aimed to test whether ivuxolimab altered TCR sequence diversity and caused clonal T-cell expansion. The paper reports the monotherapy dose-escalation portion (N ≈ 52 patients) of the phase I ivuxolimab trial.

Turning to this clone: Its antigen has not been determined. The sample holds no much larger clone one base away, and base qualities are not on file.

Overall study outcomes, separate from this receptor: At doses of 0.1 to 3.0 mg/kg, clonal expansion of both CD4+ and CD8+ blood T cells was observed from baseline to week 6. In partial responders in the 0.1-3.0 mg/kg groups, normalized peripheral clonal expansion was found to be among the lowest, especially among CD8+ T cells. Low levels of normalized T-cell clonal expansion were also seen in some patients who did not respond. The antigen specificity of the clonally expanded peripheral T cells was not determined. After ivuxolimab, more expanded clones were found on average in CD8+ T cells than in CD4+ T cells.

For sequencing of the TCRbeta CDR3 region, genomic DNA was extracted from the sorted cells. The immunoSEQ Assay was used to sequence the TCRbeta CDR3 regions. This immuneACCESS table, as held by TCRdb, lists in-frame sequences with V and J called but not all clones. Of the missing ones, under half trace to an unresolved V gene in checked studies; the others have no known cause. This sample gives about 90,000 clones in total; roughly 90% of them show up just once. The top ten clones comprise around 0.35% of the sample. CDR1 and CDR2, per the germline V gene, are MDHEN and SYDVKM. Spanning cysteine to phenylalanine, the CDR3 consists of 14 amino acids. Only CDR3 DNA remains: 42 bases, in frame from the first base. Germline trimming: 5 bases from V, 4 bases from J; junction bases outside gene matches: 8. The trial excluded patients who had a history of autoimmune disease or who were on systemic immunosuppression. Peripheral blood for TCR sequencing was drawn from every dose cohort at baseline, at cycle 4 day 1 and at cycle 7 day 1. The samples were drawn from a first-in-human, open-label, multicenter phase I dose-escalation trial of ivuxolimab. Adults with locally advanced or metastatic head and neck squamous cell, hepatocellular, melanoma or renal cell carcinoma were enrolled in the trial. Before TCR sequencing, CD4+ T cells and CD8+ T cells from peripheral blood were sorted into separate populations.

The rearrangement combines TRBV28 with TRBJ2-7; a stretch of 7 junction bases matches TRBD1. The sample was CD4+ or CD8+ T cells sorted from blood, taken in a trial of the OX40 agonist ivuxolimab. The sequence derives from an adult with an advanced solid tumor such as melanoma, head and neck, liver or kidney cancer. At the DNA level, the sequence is TGTGCCAGCAGTCTCCGACAGGGCCGGTACGAGCAGTACTTC. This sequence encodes CASSLRQGRYEQYF. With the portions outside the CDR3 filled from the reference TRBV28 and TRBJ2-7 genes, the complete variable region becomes DVKVTQSSRYLVKRTGEKVFLECVQDMDHENMFWYRQDPGLGLRLIYFSYDVKMKEKGDIPEGYSVSREKKERFSLILESASTNQTSMYLCASSLRQGRYEQYFGPGTRLTVT.